The 30 T cell receptor beta chains in this list originate from one sample, sequenced in a study of Ad26.COV2.S vaccination and SARS-CoV-2 variants. The treatment is: approximately 18 received Ad26.COV2.S at low or high dose, single or two shots; roughly 5 received placebo; per-sample allocation not given. Samples came from day 63 after the first vaccine or placebo injection. The data were produced by immunoSEQ multiplex PCR, yet TCRdb's version contains in-frame clones alone and is incomplete. The repertoire consists of about 480,000 clones, with around nine tenths occurring once and the leading ten covering 10% to 15%. The sequencing here drew on peripheral blood, taken in a trial of Ad26.COV2.S vaccine versus placebo. Receptors were obtained from a person aged 18-60 years who received the Ad26.COV2.S COVID-19 vaccine or a placebo.

This chain links TRBV7-2 with TRBJ2-7; unclear D gene. This CDR3 region has 13 residues. V lost 6 bases and J lost 2, with 11 bases in between. Per the germline V gene, CDR1 is SGHTA and CDR2 is FQGNSA. The CDR3 DNA reads as TGTGCCAGCAGACGTGGCCCAACCTACGAGCAGTACTTC. Its protein is CASRRGPTYEQYF.

This chain connects TRBV7-2 to TRBJ1-1; tentatively, D is TRBD1 (6 bases). The CDR3 is made up of 15 amino acids. The V gene lost 1 base and the J gene lost 4 bases, with 13 bases spanning the gap. Germline V CDR1 and CDR2: SGHTA, FQGNSA. The CDR3 nucleotides are TGTGCCAGCAGCTTAGGCAGGGGTAGGAGCACTGAAGCTTTCTTT. Its translation is CASSLGRGRSTEAFF.

This chain's CDR3 is CASSLGLAATNTGELFF. The CDR3 DNA reads as TGTGCCAGCAGCTTAGGACTAGCAGCCACGAACACCGGGGAGCTGTTTTTT. The chain employs TRBV7-9 and TRBJ2-2; TRBD2 agrees at 7 bases. V lost 1 base and J lost 0; bases outside the gene matches: 5. Per germline, CDR1 SEHNR and CDR2 FQNEAQ (reference sequence). This CDR3 spans 17 amino acids.

This clone was counted between two and nine times. The V and J genes are TRBV6-5 and TRBJ1-2, with D uncertain. The CDR3 is made up of 15 amino acids. V gave up 10 bases and J gave up 2 bases, with 20 bases separating them. Germline V gives CDR1 MNHEY, CDR2 SVGAGI. The CDR3 loop is CATMARRTENYGYTF. CDR3 DNA: TGTGCCACCATGGCTCGTCGGACGGAGAACTATGGCTACACCTTC.

The CDR3 sequence: CASSLGGPYNEQFF. CDR3 bases: TGTGCCAGCAGCTTGGGAGGGCCCTACAATGAGCAGTTCTTC. This chain joins TRBV5-6 and TRBJ2-1; TRBD2 might be the D (5 bases). With 0 bases removed from V and 2 bases from J, the gap between germline ends came to 6 bases. Germline V CDR1 and CDR2: SGHDT, YYEEEE. The CDR3 contains 14 residues.

The V call is TRBV7-2, the J call TRBJ2-2, with 10 nucleotides matching TRBD2. The V segment lost 1 base and the J segment 4 bases; nucleotides outside the gene matches: 9. Germline loops: CDR1 SGHTA, CDR2 FQGNSA. The CDR3 is made up of 18 amino acids. CDR3 in DNA: TGTGCCAGCAGCTTAGTTCCAGCGGGAGGGCCCGGCACCGGGGAGCTGTTTTTT. Its translation: CASSLVPAGGPGTGELFF.

The chain employs TRBV11-3 and TRBJ1-1; a possible D gene is TRBD1 (6 bases). Trimming shortened V by 5 bases and J by 4 bases, and 17 bases separated the two germline ends. CDR1 SGHNT and CDR2 YENEEA come from the germline V gene. CDR3 length: 15 amino acids. CDR3 sequence (DNA): TGTGCCAGCAGCCCTCAGGGGTCCCTCGGCACTGAAGCTTTCTTT. This sequence encodes CASSPQGSLGTEAFF.

This chain joins TRBV7-2 and TRBJ2-5, with 7 bases aligning to TRBD1. The CDR3 contains 15 residues. Germline CDR1 is SGHTA and CDR2 is FQGNSA. V dropped 3 bases and J dropped 1; count of bases not matched to a gene: 5. The CDR3 protein is CASSFRDSPQETQYF. The DNA of the CDR3 is TGTGCCAGCAGCTTCCGGGACAGCCCCCAAGAGACCCAGTACTTC.

The V gene is TRBV12-5, the J gene TRBJ2-3, with TRBD1 identical over 8 bases. J lost 4 bases, V lost 6 bases, and 15 bases had no gene match. Germline loops: CDR1 LGHNT, CDR2 FRNRAP. There are 17 residues in the CDR3. The chain's CDR3 is CASGTLLQGALSDTQYF. CDR3 coding DNA: TGTGCTAGTGGGACCCTCCTCCAGGGGGCTCTCTCAGATACGCAGTATTTT.

The genes are TRBV12-3 or TRBV12-4 and TRBJ1-2; 7 nucleotides align to TRBD1. The CDR3 sequence is 13 residues long. The V gene end was trimmed by 6 bases and the J gene end by 7 bases; junction bases not matched to a gene: 8. The CDR3 DNA sequence: TGTGCCAGCAGCCCCTCAGGGGGAGGTGGCTACACCTTC. It codes for CASSPSGGGGYTF.

The chain combines TRBV9 with TRBJ1-2, with 10 bases matching TRBD1. The CDR3 is made up of 16 amino acids. Germline loops: CDR1 SGDLS, CDR2 YYNGEE. Trimming at V came to 0 bases and at J to 4 bases, leaving 6 bases not matched to a gene. CDR3: CASSVGWTGGFYGYTF. The CDR3, as DNA: TGTGCCAGCAGCGTAGGCTGGACAGGGGGATTCTATGGCTACACCTTC.

This clone has just a few counts. The chain joins TRBV6-5 to TRBJ2-7; TRBD2 agrees at 9 bases. Germline assignment: CDR1 MNHEY and CDR2 SVGAGI. The CDR3 is 16 amino acids. Germline trimming cut 3 bases from V and 0 bases from J; bases unmatched to any gene: 6. The DNA of the CDR3 is TGTGCCAGCAGTTATAAGACTAGCGGTAGCTCCTACGAGCAGTACTTC. Amino acids: CASSYKTSGSSYEQYF.

This rearrangement joins TRBV5-4 to TRBJ2-2, with 11 bases that match TRBD2. Germline trimming cut 5 bases from V and 4 bases from J; bases unmatched to any gene: 7. Germline lookup yields CDR1 SGHNT and CDR2 YYREEE (reference sequence). The CDR3 runs 16 residues. CDR3 in DNA: TGTGCCAGCAGTCGACTAGCGGGACAAGCCACCGGGGAGCTGTTTTTT. This encodes CASSRLAGQATGELFF. Looking up the rest from reference TRBV5-4 and TRBJ2-2 gives the full variable domain: ETGVTQSPTHLIKTRGQQVTLRCSSQSGHNTVSWYQQALGQGPQFIFQYYREEENGRGNFPPRFSGLQFPNYSSELNVNALELDDSALYLCASSRLAGQATGELFFGEGSRLTVL.

The rearrangement joins TRBV6-5 to TRBJ2-7; 7 bases are shared with TRBD2. This CDR3 contains 13 residues. Germline assignment: CDR1 MNHEY and CDR2 SVGAGI. The ends lost 2 bases at V and 8 bases at J; junction bases unmatched: 6. The CDR3 reads CASSYGLADKQYF. In DNA form, the CDR3 reads TGTGCCAGCAGTTACGGGCTAGCGGATAAGCAGTACTTC.

This sequence joins TRBV7-3 and TRBJ2-1, with TRBD2 identical over 8 bases. The CDR3 contains 15 residues. Trimming cost V 1 base and J 6 bases; bases outside gene matches: 5. CDR1 and CDR2 from the germline V gene are SGHTA and FQGTGA. CDR3 sequence (DNA): TGTGCCAGCAGCTTAAACGGGAGGGCCGCCAATGAGCAGTTCTTC. It codes for CASSLNGRAANEQFF.

This sequence joins TRBV5-1 and TRBJ1-1; tentative D call: TRBD1 (6 bases). Germline V gene lookup returns CDR1 SGHRS and CDR2 YFSETQ. The CDR3 extends over 14 amino acids. V lost 0 bases, J lost 5 bases, and 11 bases lay in between. CDR3 bases: TGCGCCAGCAGCTTGGACAGGGTTATTACTGAAGCTTTCTTT. The encoded protein is CASSLDRVITEAFF. Complete variable domain (other parts from reference TRBV5-1 and TRBJ1-1): KAGVTQTPRYLIKTRGQQVTLSCSPISGHRSVSWYQQTPGQGLQFLFEYFSETQRNKGNFPGRFSGRQFSNSRSEMNVSTLELGDSALYLCASSLDRVITEAFFGQGTRLTVV.

This clone was seen once. The chain links TRBV10-3 to TRBJ2-2, with D unresolved. The ends were cut back, 0 bases at V and 3 bases at J, with 5 bases in the middle. The germline V gene has CDR1 ENHRY and CDR2 SYGVKD. The CDR3 runs 14 residues. CDR3: CAISESRDTGELFF. Written as DNA, the CDR3 is TGTGCCATCAGTGAGTCTCGGGACACCGGGGAGCTGTTTTTT.

The V gene is TRBV28, the J gene TRBJ2-1; D call uncertain. Germline CDR1 reads MDHEN; CDR2 reads SYDVKM. The CDR3 covers 10 residues. Trimming took off 5 bases at V and 6 bases at J, with 2 bases between the two ends. CDR3 DNA: TGTGCCAGCAGTGTCAATGAGCAGTTCTTC. Protein: CASSVNEQFF.

The V gene is TRBV3-1 (or the pseudogene TRBV3-2), the J gene TRBJ1-1, with TRBD1 matching 7 bases. The CDR3 loop spans 13 amino acids. Unmatched junction bases numbered 3, after V lost 2 bases and J lost 6 bases. In germline, CDR1 is LGHDT, CDR2 YNNKEL (reference sequence). The CDR3 reads CASSQTGVSEAFF. CDR3 DNA sequence: TGTGCCAGCAGCCAAACAGGGGTCTCTGAAGCTTTCTTT.

The genes are TRBV27 and TRBJ2-7, with 10 bases aligning to TRBD1. Germline V lookup: CDR1 MNHEY, CDR2 SMNVEV (reference sequence). CDR3 length: 13 amino acids. The junction had 5 bases not matched to a gene; V was cut back by 5 bases and J by 7 bases. The CDR3 sequence: CASSIRQGAEQYF. In DNA, the CDR3 is TGTGCCAGCAGTATAAGACAGGGGGCGGAGCAGTACTTC.

The chain employs TRBV5-1 and TRBJ2-3; D is uncertain. The germline V gene encodes CDR1 SGHRS and CDR2 YFSETQ. Trimming took 3 bases from V and 9 from J, leaving 11 bases between them. The CDR3 loop spans 12 amino acids. The CDR3 DNA follows: TGCGCCAGCAGCTATGACGTTAACACGCAGTATTTT. Translation gives CASSYDVNTQYF.

This clone was observed a handful of times. V gene TRBV30 combines with J gene TRBJ2-7; D is ambiguous. From germline, CDR1 is GTSNPN and CDR2 SVGIG (reference sequence). Trimming removed 4 bases at V and 1 base at J, with 5 bases between. This CDR3 is 11 amino acids long. DNA of the CDR3: TGTGCCTGGACAGATTCCTACGAGCAGTACTTC. Its protein is CAWTDSYEQYF.

The chain combines TRBV30 with TRBJ2-7, with TRBD2 matching over 7 bases. The J segment lost 3 bases and the V segment lost 2 bases, leaving 4 bases of the junction unmatched. Germline V gene data show CDR1 as GTSNPN and CDR2 as SVGIG (reference sequence). The CDR3 consists of 13 residues. The CDR3 DNA sequence: TGTGCCTGGAGTCGCAGGGAGGGCTACGAGCAGTACTTC. Encoded protein: CAWSRREGYEQYF.

V gene TRBV29-1 combines with J gene TRBJ1-1; D perhaps matches TRBD1 (5 bases). CDR1 is SQVTM, CDR2 ANQGSEA, per germline. The length of the CDR3 is 17 residues. V dropped 0 bases and J dropped 5 bases, with 22 bases sitting between them. The CDR3, as DNA: TGCAGCGTTGAAGAGATAGGATGGGACCGTAAAAAAACTGAAGCTTTCTTT. This translates into CSVEEIGWDRKKTEAFF. Variable domain in full (rest from reference TRBV29-1 and TRBJ1-1): SAVISQKPSRDICQRGTSLTIQCQVDSQVTMMFWYRQQPGQSLTLIATANQGSEATYESGFVIDKFPISRPNLTFSTLTVSNMSPEDSSIYLCSVEEIGWDRKKTEAFFGQGTRLTVV.

V gene TRBV10-1 combines with J gene TRBJ2-7; D remains unclear. V was clipped by 8 bases and J by 4 bases, with 27 bases between them. CDR1 is WNHNN and CDR2 is SYGVQD in the germline V gene (reference sequence). This CDR3 contains 17 residues. The CDR3 region is CASHGPTLLVFSYEQYF. As DNA, the CDR3 is TGCGCCAGCCATGGCCCCACATTGTTGGTCTTCAGTTACGAGCAGTACTTC.

The chain employs TRBV7-3 and TRBJ2-7; 8 nucleotides line up with TRBD2. Trimming removed 7 bases from V and 1 base from J; junction bases left unmatched: 24. Germline CDR1 and CDR2: SGHTA and FQGTGA. This CDR3 is 20 amino acids long. CDR3 sequence: CASNETQGPLSGKPSYEQYF. DNA for the CDR3: TGTGCCAGCAACGAAACCCAGGGGCCCCTTAGCGGGAAGCCTTCCTACGAGCAGTACTTC.

This clone showed up just once. This chain joins TRBV5-1 and TRBJ2-2; D is possibly TRBD2 (7 bases). Germline CDR1 reads SGHRS; CDR2 reads YFSETQ. This CDR3 comprises 14 residues. Between the trimmed V and J ends, which lost 4 bases and 12 bases, there was a span of 19 bases. As DNA, the CDR3 is TGCGCCAGCAGCCCGGGGGCGGGAGAAACTCAGCTGTTTTTT. Translating gives CASSPGAGETQLFF. Complete variable domain (other parts from reference TRBV5-1 and TRBJ2-2): KAGVTQTPRYLIKTRGQQVTLSCSPISGHRSVSWYQQTPGQGLQFLFEYFSETQRNKGNFPGRFSGRQFSNSRSEMNVSTLELGDSALYLCASSPGAGETQLFFGEGSRLTVL.

This clone was picked up one time. The chain couples TRBV15 to TRBJ2-7, with D possibly being TRBD1 (6 bases). The CDR3 has 15 residues. Germline V gives CDR1 LNHNV, CDR2 YYDKDF (reference sequence). The V end lost 0 bases, the J end lost 6 bases, and 15 bases lay between the germline ends. The CDR3 sequence is CATSRDNQGPGEQYF. The CDR3 bases are TGTGCCACCAGCAGAGATAACCAGGGGCCGGGCGAGCAGTACTTC.

The rearrangement links TRBV29-1 to TRBJ1-2, with D tentatively TRBD1 (5 bases). V was shortened by 6 bases and J by 2 bases, with 10 bases between the two germline ends. The CDR3 covers 12 residues. The germline V gene encodes CDR1 SQVTM and CDR2 ANQGSEA. The CDR3 DNA follows: TGCAGCGTATTACAGGACAACTATGGCTACACCTTC. It is translated as CSVLQDNYGYTF. Combining the CDR3 with reference TRBV29-1 and TRBJ1-2 gives the whole variable domain SAVISQKPSRDICQRGTSLTIQCQVDSQVTMMFWYRQQPGQSLTLIATANQGSEATYESGFVIDKFPISRPNLTFSTLTVSNMSPEDSSIYLCSVLQDNYGYTFGSGTRLTVV.

V is TRBV19 and J is TRBJ2-3; weak D call: TRBD1 (6 bases). Trimming shortened V by 10 bases and J by 2 bases, and 16 bases separated the two germline ends. Per germline, CDR1 LNHDA and CDR2 SQIVND (reference sequence). CDR3 length: 14 residues. The CDR3 region has the DNA TGTGCCACCCATGTACAGGGATCCACAGATACGCAGTATTTT. This encodes CATHVQGSTDTQYF.